This T cell receptor (beta chain) was sequenced in a study of cytomegalovirus exposure and HLA in healthy donors. The study's findings and limits: Rare sequences made up most TCRs, while some public TCRs were found in many donors. A few chains linked to CMV were shown in vitro to be specific for CMV antigens.

Note on this clone: Its antigen is undetermined.

From the approximately 110-subject validation cohort, which was separate from the roughly 630-subject first cohort, the donors were drawn. The V and J ends lost 2 bases and 3 bases, in that order; junction bases with no gene match: 4. Germline V gives CDR1 SGHRS, CDR2 YFSETQ. The CDR3 contains 14 residues. Some clones are missing from TCRdb's copy, which holds only in-frame ones; the method was immunoSEQ multiplex PCR. The table lists about 160,000 clones, around nine tenths of them singletons, with under 4.5% in the top ten. The sequenced material came from PBMCs. The clonotype was recovered from a man aged 18 to 35 in good health and CMV-seropositive. The rearrangement uses TRBV5-1 and TRBJ2-7, with TRBD1 matching 8 bases. In nucleotides, the CDR3 is TGCGCCAGCAGCTTAGGGACAGGAATCTACGAGCAGTACTTC. This codes for CASSLGTGIYEQYF.